This T cell receptor beta chain emerged from a study of T cell responses to AZD1222 COVID-19 vaccine. Profiling relied on immunoSEQ multiplex PCR, and the TCRdb table lists in-frame clones only, not all of them. The repertoire holds about 180,000 clones, about 91% seen once, with over 6% in the top ten. Study-level points and caveats: Spike-specific TCR breadth and depth were elevated following two AZD1222 doses. In a largely white British group with more females than males, clonal diversity was possibly underestimated. Repertoire sampling was restricted to post-peak T cell response timepoints.

Germline CDR1 SGHTA, CDR2 FQGTGA. The CDR3 has 14 amino acids. The junction had 4 bases not matched to a gene; V was cut back by 2 bases and J by 5 bases. Regarding this clone: Its antigen is not identified.

The source was peripheral blood, collected on day 0 of AZD1222 vaccination. This chain connects TRBV7-3 to TRBJ2-3; 7 nucleotides line up with TRBD2. This receptor was identified in an adult in good health. Here the CDR3 reads CASSLGLVGDTQYF. The CDR3 nucleotides read TGTGCCAGCAGCTTAGGACTAGTAGGAGATACGCAGTATTTT.